Listed below are T cell receptor beta chains from one sample, sequenced in a study of OX40 agonist ivuxolimab in advanced cancers. The repertoire was sequenced with immunoSEQ multiplex PCR; TCRdb's copy has only in-frame clones and lacks some. Of fewer than 40,000 clones listed, about three quarters are singletons. Source: CD4+ or CD8+ T cells sorted from blood, taken in a trial of the OX40 agonist ivuxolimab. Source of these receptors: an adult with an advanced solid tumor such as melanoma, head and neck, liver or kidney cancer. The CDR3 runs from the conserved cysteine through the conserved F or W. D genes are given only for firm matches. Part of the rows lack a size; the others show once, few, many or a class for expanded clones.

j_gene: TRBJ1-1; abundance: -; d_gene: TRBD1; v_gene: TRBV4-2; CDR3nt: TGTGCCAGCAGCCCGACACGGACAGGGGCTTCTGAAGCTTTCTTT; CDR3aa: CASSPTRTGASEAFF
j_gene: TRBJ2-4; abundance: -; d_gene: -; v_gene: TRBV28; CDR3nt: TGTGCCAGCAGTTTATTAAAGCCCAAAAACATTCAGTACTTC; CDR3aa: CASSLLKPKNIQYF
j_gene: TRBJ2-5; abundance: -; d_gene: -; v_gene: TRBV5-4; CDR3nt: TGTGCCAGCAGCTCTGGCAGGGGGGGGGAGACCCAGTACTTC; CDR3aa: CASSSGRGGETQYF
j_gene: TRBJ2-7; abundance: -; d_gene: -; v_gene: TRBV2; CDR3nt: TGTGCCAGCAGAAGGGCGCCGGAGGGCGAGCAGTACTTC; CDR3aa: CASRRAPEGEQYF
j_gene: TRBJ2-7; abundance: -; d_gene: -; v_gene: TRBV14; CDR3nt: TGTGCCAGTTCCCGGGCCAGATACGAGCAGTACTTC; CDR3aa: CASSRARYEQYF
j_gene: TRBJ2-4; abundance: -; d_gene: -; v_gene: TRBV6-5; CDR3nt: TGTGCCAGCAGTCCCTGGGAGGGGGAAAACATTCAGTACTTC; CDR3aa: CASSPWEGENIQYF
j_gene: TRBJ2-5; abundance: -; d_gene: -; v_gene: TRBV9; CDR3nt: TGTGCCAGCAGCGTATCGACAGGCCAAGAGACCCAGTACTTC; CDR3aa: CASSVSTGQETQYF
j_gene: TRBJ2-5; abundance: -; d_gene: -; v_gene: TRBV5-5; CDR3nt: TGTGCCAGCAGCTTCTGGGGGGAGACCCAGTACTTC; CDR3aa: CASSFWGETQYF
j_gene: TRBJ1-5; abundance: -; d_gene: -; v_gene: TRBV9; CDR3nt: TGTGCCAGCAGCGTAGATGGACAGACCAATCAGCCCCAGCATTTT; CDR3aa: CASSVDGQTNQPQHF
j_gene: TRBJ1-6; abundance: -; d_gene: -; v_gene: TRBV7-2; CDR3nt: TGTGCCAGCAGCTTAGTAAACAGAGGAAGCTCACCCCTCCACTTT; CDR3aa: CASSLVNRGSSPLHF
j_gene: TRBJ2-3; abundance: -; d_gene: TRBD2; v_gene: TRBV9; CDR3nt: TGTGCCAGCAGCGTAGGGTTCCGGCGGGGGGCCACAGATACGCAGTATTTT; CDR3aa: CASSVGFRRGATDTQYF
j_gene: TRBJ2-5; abundance: -; d_gene: -; v_gene: TRBV2; CDR3nt: TGTGCCAGCAGTGTTGGAGGGGGCCAGGAGACCCAGTACTTC; CDR3aa: CASSVGGGQETQYF
j_gene: TRBJ1-4; abundance: -; d_gene: -; v_gene: TRBV19; CDR3nt: TGTGCCAGTAGTTGGGACACCTATGCAACTAATGAAAAACTGTTTTTT; CDR3aa: CASSWDTYATNEKLFF
j_gene: TRBJ2-7; abundance: once; d_gene: -; v_gene: TRBV18; CDR3nt: TGTGCCAGCTCACTCGGGTTCGACTACGAGCAGTACTTC; CDR3aa: CASSLGFDYEQYF
j_gene: TRBJ1-1; abundance: -; d_gene: -; v_gene: TRBV18; CDR3nt: TGTGCCAGCTCACCACAGGGACAGAACACTGAAGCTTTCTTT; CDR3aa: CASSPQGQNTEAFF
j_gene: TRBJ1-3; abundance: -; d_gene: -; v_gene: TRBV18; CDR3nt: TGTGCCAGCTCACCAGGCGGGGGAGCGGCTGGAAACACCATATATTTT; CDR3aa: CASSPGGGAAGNTIYF
j_gene: TRBJ2-5; abundance: -; d_gene: TRBD1; v_gene: TRBV6-6; CDR3nt: TGTGCCAGCAGTTACCCTACAGGGGAAGAGACCCAGTACTTC; CDR3aa: CASSYPTGEETQYF
j_gene: TRBJ2-1; abundance: -; d_gene: -; v_gene: TRBV18; CDR3nt: TGTGCCAGCTCACCGGTGAAGGCAGGGGACTACAATGAGCAGTTCTTC; CDR3aa: CASSPVKAGDYNEQFF
j_gene: TRBJ1-3; abundance: -; d_gene: -; v_gene: TRBV7-9; CDR3nt: TGTGCCAGCACCCCCGACAACTGGGCGGGAAACACCATATATTTT; CDR3aa: CASTPDNWAGNTIYF
j_gene: TRBJ1-6; abundance: -; d_gene: TRBD1; v_gene: TRBV6-1; CDR3nt: TGTGCCAGCAGTGGTGACAGGGCTTATTCACCCCTCCACTTT; CDR3aa: CASSGDRAYSPLHF
j_gene: TRBJ1-2; abundance: few; d_gene: -; v_gene: TRBV28; CDR3nt: TGTGCCAGCAGCCTCCCGGGACGAGAGTACTATGGCTACACCTTC; CDR3aa: CASSLPGREYYGYTF
j_gene: TRBJ1-6; abundance: -; d_gene: -; v_gene: TRBV30; CDR3nt: TGTGCCTGGAGTGGGACAGTCAATTCACCCCTCCACTTT; CDR3aa: CAWSGTVNSPLHF
j_gene: TRBJ1-4; abundance: -; d_gene: -; v_gene: TRBV7-8; CDR3nt: TGTGCCAGCAGCTTACGGGGGCGAGCTAATGAAAAACTGTTTTTT; CDR3aa: CASSLRGRANEKLFF
j_gene: TRBJ2-6; abundance: -; d_gene: -; v_gene: TRBV7-9; CDR3nt: TGTGCCAGCACACCATTCTCCGGGGCCAACGTCCTGACTTTC; CDR3aa: CASTPFSGANVLTF
j_gene: TRBJ1-6; abundance: -; d_gene: -; v_gene: TRBV19; CDR3nt: TGTGCCAGTAGTAAGATCCGACAGACGGGGCATTCACCCCTCCACTTT; CDR3aa: CASSKIRQTGHSPLHF
j_gene: TRBJ2-1; abundance: -; d_gene: TRBD2; v_gene: TRBV9; CDR3nt: TGTGCCAGCAGCGATTACAACATAGCGGGAGGGAGGAATGAGCAGTTCTTC; CDR3aa: CASSDYNIAGGRNEQFF
j_gene: TRBJ2-1; abundance: -; d_gene: -; v_gene: TRBV5-1; CDR3nt: TGCGCCAGCATGGGGGACACCACGAACAATGAGCAGTTCTTC; CDR3aa: CASMGDTTNNEQFF
j_gene: TRBJ2-7; abundance: -; d_gene: TRBD2; v_gene: TRBV14; CDR3nt: TGTGCCAGCAGCCCCTGGACTAGCGGGAGCTTCGCCAACGAGCAGTACTTC; CDR3aa: CASSPWTSGSFANEQYF
j_gene: TRBJ2-5; abundance: -; d_gene: TRBD2; v_gene: TRBV19; CDR3nt: TGTGCCAGTAGTATGGGTACTAGCGGGGATCTACAAGAGACCCAGTACTTC; CDR3aa: CASSMGTSGDLQETQYF
j_gene: TRBJ2-3; abundance: -; d_gene: -; v_gene: TRBV11-1; CDR3nt: TGTGCCAGCAGCCTTTACCCCACAGATACGCAGTATTTT; CDR3aa: CASSLYPTDTQYF
j_gene: TRBJ1-6; abundance: -; d_gene: TRBD1; v_gene: TRBV5-4; CDR3nt: TGTGCCAGCAGCTACGGACAGGCTCCTTCACCCCTCCACTTT; CDR3aa: CASSYGQAPSPLHF
j_gene: TRBJ1-3; abundance: -; d_gene: -; v_gene: TRBV5-6; CDR3nt: TGTGCCAGCTACTTATGGGGTTTCGGTGGAAACACCATATATTTT; CDR3aa: CASYLWGFGGNTIYF
j_gene: TRBJ2-2; abundance: once; d_gene: -; v_gene: TRBV9; CDR3nt: TGTGCCAGCAGCGTAACGACCGTGACGGCCACCGGGGAGCTGTTTTTT; CDR3aa: CASSVTTVTATGELFF
j_gene: TRBJ2-6; abundance: -; d_gene: -; v_gene: TRBV4-2; CDR3nt: TGTGCCAGCAGCCAAGATGGGACATCTGGGGCCAACGTCCTGACTTTC; CDR3aa: CASSQDGTSGANVLTF
j_gene: TRBJ1-1; abundance: -; d_gene: -; v_gene: TRBV4-1; CDR3nt: TGCGCCAGCAGCCAAGCAGGGTTTGAAGCTTTCTTT; CDR3aa: CASSQAGFEAFF
j_gene: TRBJ2-3; abundance: -; d_gene: TRBD2; v_gene: TRBV5-1; CDR3nt: TGCGCCAGCCGTAGATCAGCGGGAGGGAGCACAGATACGCAGTATTTT; CDR3aa: CASRRSAGGSTDTQYF
j_gene: TRBJ2-3; abundance: -; d_gene: -; v_gene: TRBV6-5; CDR3nt: TGTGCCAGCAGTTCAAGTCCAGATACGCAGTATTTT; CDR3aa: CASSSSPDTQYF